Below, 6 T cell receptor beta chains from the same sample are listed, as sequenced in a study of blood T cell repertoires in COVID-19. This table comes from immunoSEQ multiplex PCR, and its TCRdb copy is limited to in-frame clones, with some not included. The sample includes roughly 80,000 clones, about 90% of them seen just once. Source material: peripheral blood. These receptors all stem from a man over 45 with active COVID-19.

This chain links TRBV4-1 with TRBJ2-5; 11 nucleotides line up with TRBD2. Germline V gives CDR1 MGHRA, CDR2 YSYEKL. Trimming at V came to 2 bases and at J to 1 base, leaving 9 bases not matched to a gene. This CDR3 comprises 18 residues. This CDR3 is CASSQNFPGLAVQETQYF. CDR3 nucleotides: TGCGCCAGCAGCCAAAATTTTCCGGGACTAGCGGTCCAAGAGACCCAGTACTTC.

This CDR3 reads CASSLNRVSGEQYF. The DNA for the CDR3 is TGTGCCAGCAGCTTAAACAGGGTTTCGGGCGAGCAGTACTTC. This sequence joins TRBV5-6 and TRBJ2-7, with D possibly being TRBD1 (6 bases). Between the trimmed V and J ends, which lost 2 bases and 6 bases, there was a span of 15 bases. Looked up from germline, CDR1 is SGHDT and CDR2 is YYEEEE. The CDR3 is 14 amino acids.

The table lists this clone with a count of one. V gene TRBV5-1 combines with J gene TRBJ2-5, with 10 positions matching TRBD2. Trimming took 1 base from V and 5 from J; bases not matched to a gene: 8. This CDR3 has 16 amino acids. Germline-derived CDR1 and CDR2 are SGHRS and YFSETQ. CDR3 residues: CASSLTSGGAQETQYF. The CDR3, as DNA: TGCGCCAGCAGCTTGACCAGCGGGGGGGCCCAGGAGACCCAGTACTTC.

V gene TRBV7-3 combines with J gene TRBJ2-7, with a weak D call TRBD2 (5 bases). Germline CDR1 and CDR2: SGHTA and FQGTGA. CDR3 size: 13 residues. V lost 5 bases and J 3 bases, leaving 11 bases between the germline ends. As DNA, the CDR3 is TGTGCCAGCAGCACGGATCGGGACTACGAGCAGTACTTC. It translates to CASSTDRDYEQYF.

The genes are TRBV7-9 and TRBJ1-1; 8 bases match TRBD1. The J segment lost 4 bases and the V segment lost 4 bases, leaving 17 bases of the junction unmatched. The germline V gene has CDR1 SEHNR and CDR2 FQNEAQ (reference sequence). CDR3 length: 18 residues. CDR3 residues: CASSSNRGTSRKGTEAFF. In DNA, the CDR3 is TGTGCCAGCAGCTCAAACAGGGGGACGTCGCGGAAGGGCACTGAAGCTTTCTTT.

This chain connects TRBV3-1 (or the pseudogene TRBV3-2) to TRBJ1-2, with D uncertain. CDR1 is LGHDT and CDR2 is YNNKEL in the germline V gene (reference sequence). V was trimmed by 4 bases and J by 4 bases, leaving 10 bases between them. This CDR3 is 13 amino acids long. CDR3 in amino acids: CASSPGGLYGYTF. DNA of the CDR3: TGTGCCAGCAGCCCAGGTGGCCTCTATGGCTACACCTTC.